This is a list of T cell receptor beta chains from one sample in a study of blood T cells in healthy people across ages. TCRdb re-analysed the 5' RACE reads in MiXCR, keeping a single row per CDR3 protein. The sample consists of about 1.4 million distinct CDR3 sequences, approximately 59% of them appearing once. Sequences were obtained from blood. Receptor source: a man younger than 35 in good health. Each CDR3 is given with its conserved first and last residue. D genes are given only for firm matches. The listing skips clone size in some rows; elsewhere it reads once, few, many or a size class.

D: .; V: TRBV20-1; size: .; J: TRBJ2-1; CDR3: CSGGTSMAYNEQFF; DNA: TGCAGTGGGGGTACCTCGATGGCCTACAATGAGCAGTTCTTC
D: .; V: TRBV29-1; size: few; J: TRBJ2-5; CDR3: CSGLATPQETQYF; DNA: TGCAGCGGACTTGCCACACCTCAAGAGACCCAGTACTTC
D: .; V: TRBV4-1; size: few; J: TRBJ2-7; CDR3: CASSQSATSYEQYF; DNA: TGCGCCAGCAGCCAAAGTGCGACCTCCTACGAGCAGTACTTC
D: .; V: TRBV7-2; size: .; J: TRBJ2-3; CDR3: CASMGPQNTQYF; DNA: TGTGCCAGCATGGGGCCGCAGAATACGCAGTATTTT
D: .; V: TRBV4-1; size: .; J: TRBJ2-2; CDR3: CASSQAGLDGELFF; DNA: TGCGCCAGCAGCCAAGCAGGGTTGGACGGGGAGCTGTTTTTT
D: TRBD2; V: TRBV20-1; size: .; J: TRBJ2-3; CDR3: CSAREAVGGLPNQYF; DNA: TGCAGTGCTAGAGAGGCTGTGGGGGGACTACCTAATCAGTATTTT
D: .; V: TRBV2; size: .; J: TRBJ2-4; CDR3: CASSLSRNPKNIQYF; DNA: TGTGCCAGCAGTCTTAGCAGGAACCCCAAAAACATTCAGTACTTC
D: .; V: TRBV20-1; size: .; J: TRBJ2-3; CDR3: CSALRGGSTDTQYF; DNA: TGCAGTGCCCTTAGGGGGGGGAGCACAGATACGCAGTATTTT
D: .; V: TRBV10-3; size: .; J: TRBJ1-4; CDR3: CAISVGREGEKLFF; DNA: TGTGCCATCAGTGTGGGCAGAGAAGGTGAAAAACTGTTTTTT
D: .; V: TRBV20-1; size: few; J: TRBJ2-5; CDR3: CSASSGGGETQYF; DNA: TGCAGTGCTAGTAGTGGGGGAGGTGAGACCCAGTACTTC
D: TRBD2; V: TRBV18; size: .; J: TRBJ2-1; CDR3: CASSPGGRSSYNEQFF; DNA: TGTGCCAGCTCACCGGGCGGGAGGAGCTCCTACAATGAGCAGTTCTTC
D: TRBD1; V: TRBV7-9; size: .; J: TRBJ2-1; CDR3: CASSLGGTGINEQFF; DNA: TGTGCCAGCAGCTTAGGAGGGACAGGGATCAATGAGCAGTTCTTC
D: TRBD2; V: TRBV11-2; size: .; J: TRBJ2-5; CDR3: CASRPLRGGTWETQYF; DNA: TGTGCCAGCAGGCCTCTACGCGGGGGAACCTGGGAGACCCAGTACTTC
D: .; V: TRBV7-9; size: once; J: TRBJ2-4; CDR3: CASSPPGPLAKNIQYF; DNA: TGTGCCAGCAGCCCGCCCGGACCGTTAGCCAAAAACATTCAGTACTTC
D: .; V: TRBV6-1; size: few; J: TRBJ2-7; CDR3: CASSESGLPSYEQYF; DNA: TGTGCCAGCAGTGAGTCAGGCTTGCCCTCCTACGAGCAGTACTTC
D: .; V: TRBV29-1; size: .; J: TRBJ2-7; CDR3: CSVLYAGTYEQYF; DNA: TGCAGCGTTCTTTACGCAGGGACCTACGAGCAGTACTTC
D: TRBD2; V: TRBV6-1; size: many; J: TRBJ2-5; CDR3: CASSEQTGGQETQYF; DNA: TGTGCCAGCAGTGAACAAACGGGAGGGCAAGAGACCCAGTACTTC
D: TRBD1; V: TRBV5-6; size: few; J: TRBJ2-5; CDR3: CASSHGTGQETQYF; DNA: TGTGCCAGCAGCCATGGGACAGGCCAAGAGACCCAGTACTTC
D: TRBD1; V: TRBV10-3; size: few; J: TRBJ2-1; CDR3: CAISESGTGVENEQFF; DNA: TGTGCCATCAGTGAGTCGGGGACAGGGGTGGAAAATGAGCAGTTCTTC
D: .; V: TRBV11-2; size: .; J: TRBJ2-6; CDR3: CASSSLKNESSGANVLTF; DNA: TGTGCCAGCAGCTCACTCAAGAACGAGAGCTCTGGGGCCAACGTCCTGACTTTC
D: .; V: TRBV4-2; size: few; J: TRBJ2-3; CDR3: CASSQPGSSDTQYF; DNA: TGTGCCAGCAGCCAGCCCGGGAGTTCAGATACGCAGTATTTT
D: .; V: TRBV7-8; size: .; J: TRBJ1-2; CDR3: CASSLVEDPPYGYTF; DNA: TGTGCCAGCAGCTTAGTGGAGGATCCACCCTATGGCTACACCTTC
D: .; V: TRBV5-5; size: .; J: TRBJ1-1; CDR3: CASRWRAGTEAFF; DNA: TGTGCCAGCCGCTGGAGAGCGGGGACTGAAGCTTTCTTT
D: .; V: TRBV6-5; size: .; J: TRBJ1-1; CDR3: CASSNNRAGEAFF; DNA: TGTGCCAGCAGTAACAACAGGGCGGGTGAAGCTTTCTTT
D: TRBD1; V: TRBV5-5; size: once; J: TRBJ2-3; CDR3: CASSWTGSRTDTQYF; DNA: TGTGCCAGCAGCTGGACAGGGAGTCGCACAGATACGCAGTATTTT
D: TRBD1; V: TRBV20-1; size: .; J: TRBJ2-5; CDR3: CSARAATEGQGHRQYF; DNA: TGCAGTGCTAGAGCCGCAACAGAGGGACAGGGGCACAGGCAGTACTTC
D: .; V: TRBV28; size: .; J: TRBJ1-1; CDR3: CAIAPGSQDAEAFF; DNA: TGTGCCATAGCCCCAGGGAGTCAGGACGCTGAAGCTTTCTTT
D: TRBD1; V: TRBV4-3; size: once; J: TRBJ2-7; CDR3: CASSQGPPGQGAYEQYF; DNA: TGCGCCAGCAGCCAAGGGCCTCCGGGACAGGGGGCCTACGAGCAGTACTTC
D: .; V: TRBV20-1; size: .; J: TRBJ2-5; CDR3: CSARDPSIGTQYF; DNA: TGCAGTGCTAGAGATCCCAGCATTGGGACCCAGTACTTC
D: TRBD2; V: TRBV20-1; size: .; J: TRBJ2-5; CDR3: CSAPARGGHQETQYF; DNA: TGCAGTGCCCCCGCGCGGGGGGGGCACCAAGAGACCCAGTACTTC
D: TRBD1; V: TRBV2; size: few; J: TRBJ2-5; CDR3: CASSEVRGPETQYF; DNA: TGTGCCAGCAGTGAAGTCAGGGGGCCTGAGACCCAGTACTTC
D: TRBD1; V: TRBV5-1; size: .; J: TRBJ2-3; CDR3: CASSSNRDRTYTDTQYF; DNA: TGCGCCAGCAGCTCTAACCGGGACAGGACCTACACAGATACGCAGTATTTT
D: .; V: TRBV20-1; size: .; J: TRBJ2-3; CDR3: CSAIPRADTQYF; DNA: TGCAGTGCTATCCCCCGCGCAGATACGCAGTATTTT
D: .; V: TRBV20-1; size: .; J: TRBJ2-5; CDR3: CSAVGTQETQYF; DNA: TGCAGTGCGGTGGGAACCCAAGAGACCCAGTACTTC
D: TRBD1; V: TRBV4-3; size: many; J: TRBJ2-3; CDR3: CASSQGWGTGADTQYF; DNA: TGCGCCAGCAGCCAAGGGTGGGGGACAGGCGCAGATACGCAGTATTTT
D: TRBD1; V: TRBV27; size: .; J: TRBJ1-5; CDR3: CASSPYPGGSNQPQHF; DNA: TGTGCCAGCAGTCCGTATCCAGGGGGTAGCAATCAGCCCCAGCATTTT
D: .; V: TRBV12-3/TRBV12-4; size: .; J: TRBJ2-3; CDR3: CASSLQIRDTQYF; DNA: TGTGCCAGCAGTTTGCAGATTCGGGATACGCAGTATTTT
D: .; V: TRBV5-6; size: .; J: TRBJ2-2; CDR3: CASSLVASASKAGELFF; DNA: TGTGCCAGCAGCTTGGTAGCGAGTGCTAGCAAGGCCGGGGAGCTGTTTTTT
D: .; V: TRBV7-9; size: few; J: TRBJ2-5; CDR3: CASSLSASQETQYF; DNA: TGTGCCAGCAGCTTATCGGCGAGCCAAGAGACCCAGTACTTC
D: TRBD2; V: TRBV5-1; size: .; J: TRBJ2-7; CDR3: CASGESGTSYEQYF; DNA: TGCGCCAGCGGGGAGAGCGGGACCTCCTACGAGCAGTACTTC
D: .; V: TRBV7-6; size: once; J: TRBJ2-7; CDR3: CATRVQGFWNYYEQYF; DNA: TGTGCCACCAGGGTTCAGGGTTTTTGGAATTACTACGAGCAGTACTTC
D: .; V: TRBV4-2; size: .; J: TRBJ1-2; CDR3: CASSQDGNREITMGYTF; DNA: TGTGCCAGCAGCCAAGACGGGAACAGGGAAATAACTATGGGCTACACCTTC
D: .; V: TRBV25-1; size: once; J: TRBJ1-2; CDR3: CASSEATGQGFQGYTF; DNA: TGTGCCAGCAGTGAGGCGACGGGGCAGGGTTTTCAAGGCTACACCTTC
D: TRBD2; V: TRBV20-1; size: many; J: TRBJ2-7; CDR3: CSARSLAGLEQYF; DNA: TGCAGTGCTAGGAGTCTAGCGGGCCTCGAGCAGTACTTC
D: .; V: TRBV20-1; size: few; J: TRBJ1-1; CDR3: CSAREGVRNTEAFF; DNA: TGCAGTGCTAGAGAGGGGGTTCGGAACACTGAAGCTTTCTTT
D: .; V: TRBV29-1; size: few; J: TRBJ1-2; CDR3: CSVRQTQGNYGYTF; DNA: TGCAGCGTTCGCCAAACACAGGGAAACTATGGCTACACCTTC
D: TRBD2; V: TRBV7-2; size: .; J: TRBJ2-3; CDR3: CASSPRRGGRGTDTQYF; DNA: TGTGCCAGCAGCCCAAGGCGGGGGGGAAGGGGCACAGACACGCAGTATTTT
D: .; V: TRBV29-1; size: .; J: TRBJ2-5; CDR3: CSVEASEYPLNQETQYF; DNA: TGCAGCGTTGAAGCCTCAGAATACCCTTTAAACCAAGAGACCCAGTACTTC
D: TRBD2; V: TRBV7-2; size: .; J: TRBJ2-1; CDR3: CASSPRGSPYNEQFF; DNA: TGTGCCAGCAGCCCCCGCGGGAGCCCTTACAATGAGCAGTTCTTC
D: TRBD2; V: TRBV10-3; size: .; J: TRBJ2-1; CDR3: CAISAKERGGSYNEQFF; DNA: TGTGCCATCAGTGCCAAAGAGCGGGGCGGCTCCTACAATGAGCAGTTCTTC
D: .; V: TRBV4-1; size: few; J: TRBJ2-7; CDR3: CASSQEGDSYEQYF; DNA: TGCGCCAGCAGCCAAGAAGGGGACTCCTACGAGCAGTACTTC
D: .; V: TRBV27; size: few; J: TRBJ2-1; CDR3: CASSLTPQSDNEQFF; DNA: TGTGCCAGCAGCTTAACCCCCCAGAGCGACAATGAGCAGTTCTTC
D: TRBD2; V: TRBV4-1; size: .; J: TRBJ2-2; CDR3: CASSLQPQRGGPGELFF; DNA: TGCGCCAGCAGCCTCCAGCCACAGCGGGGGGGCCCTGGGGAGCTGTTTTTT
D: .; V: TRBV15; size: .; J: TRBJ1-5; CDR3: CATSRSHGVSNQPQHF; DNA: TGTGCCACCAGCAGATCCCACGGGGTTAGCAATCAGCCCCAGCATTTT
D: TRBD1; V: TRBV4-3; size: .; J: TRBJ2-1; CDR3: CASSQDGVTGGRNEQFF; DNA: TGCGCCAGCAGCCAAGATGGGGTGACAGGGGGCAGAAATGAGCAGTTCTTC
D: .; V: TRBV20-1; size: .; J: TRBJ2-7; CDR3: CSARVAGLPYEQYF; DNA: TGCAGTGCTAGAGTGGCAGGCCTTCCCTACGAGCAGTACTTC
D: TRBD2; V: TRBV5-1; size: .; J: TRBJ2-1; CDR3: CASSLALAGVLSYNEQFF; DNA: TGCGCCAGCAGCTTGGCCCTAGCGGGGGTCCTCTCCTACAATGAGCAGTTCTTC
D: TRBD2; V: TRBV10-3; size: .; J: TRBJ2-1; CDR3: CATTLSGGDNEQFF; DNA: TGTGCCACAACACTTAGCGGGGGAGACAATGAGCAGTTCTTC